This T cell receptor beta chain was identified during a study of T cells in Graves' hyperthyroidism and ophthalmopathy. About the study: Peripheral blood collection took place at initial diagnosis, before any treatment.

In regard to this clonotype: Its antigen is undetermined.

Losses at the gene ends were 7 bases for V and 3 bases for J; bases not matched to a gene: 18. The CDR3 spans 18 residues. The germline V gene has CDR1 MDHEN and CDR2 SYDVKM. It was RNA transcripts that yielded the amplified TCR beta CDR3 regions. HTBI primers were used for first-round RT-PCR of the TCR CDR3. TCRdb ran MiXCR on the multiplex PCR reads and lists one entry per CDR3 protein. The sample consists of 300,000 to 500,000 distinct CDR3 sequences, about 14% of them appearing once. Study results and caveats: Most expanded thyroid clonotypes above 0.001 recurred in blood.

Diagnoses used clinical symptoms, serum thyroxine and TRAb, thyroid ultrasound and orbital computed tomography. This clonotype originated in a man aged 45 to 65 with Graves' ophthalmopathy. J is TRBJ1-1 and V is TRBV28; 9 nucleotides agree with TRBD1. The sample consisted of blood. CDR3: CASTLLGSRDRGYTEAFF. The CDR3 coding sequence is TGTGCCAGCACTCTTTTGGGCAGCAGAGACAGGGGGTACACTGAAGCTTTCTTT.